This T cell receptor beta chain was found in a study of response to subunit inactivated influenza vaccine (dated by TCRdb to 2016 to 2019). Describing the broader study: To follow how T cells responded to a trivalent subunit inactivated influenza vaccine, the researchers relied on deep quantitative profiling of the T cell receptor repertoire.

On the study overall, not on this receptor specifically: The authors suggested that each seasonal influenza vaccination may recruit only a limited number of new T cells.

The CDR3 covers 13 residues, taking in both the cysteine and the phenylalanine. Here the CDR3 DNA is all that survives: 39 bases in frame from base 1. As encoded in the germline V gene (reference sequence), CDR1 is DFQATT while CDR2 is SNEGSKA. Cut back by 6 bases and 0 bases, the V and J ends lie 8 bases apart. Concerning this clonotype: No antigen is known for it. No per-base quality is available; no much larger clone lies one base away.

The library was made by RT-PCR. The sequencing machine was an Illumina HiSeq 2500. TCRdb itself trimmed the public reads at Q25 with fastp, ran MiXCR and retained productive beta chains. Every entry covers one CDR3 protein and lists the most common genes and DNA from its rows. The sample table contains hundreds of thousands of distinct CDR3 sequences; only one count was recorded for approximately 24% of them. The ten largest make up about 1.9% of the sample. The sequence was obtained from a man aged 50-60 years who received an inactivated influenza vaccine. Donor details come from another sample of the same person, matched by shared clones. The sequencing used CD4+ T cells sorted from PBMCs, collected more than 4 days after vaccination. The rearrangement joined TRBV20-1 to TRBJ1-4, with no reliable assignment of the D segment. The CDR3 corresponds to CSATVPTNEKLFF. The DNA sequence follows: TGCAGTGCCACCGTACCAACTAATGAAAAACTGTTTTTT.